Listed here is a single T cell receptor beta chain. Its antigen is undetermined. The entry originates in a study of T cell responses to AZD1222 COVID-19 vaccine. About the study: Second-dose schedules of about 4 or about 12 weeks were combined. General observations from the study: White British donors predominated, females outnumbered males, and clonal diversity was possibly underestimated. Two AZD1222 administrations were followed by greater Spike-specific TCR breadth and depth. Targets within unmutated variant regions were reportedly found for nearly half of spike-specific TCRs.

V lost 4 bases to trimming and J lost 2 bases; unmatched junction nucleotides: 4. The CDR3 covers 16 residues. CDR1 and CDR2 from the germline V gene are WSHSY and SAAADI. The table came from immunoSEQ multiplex PCR; TCRdb's copy has only in-frame clones and leaves some out. The sample yields 120,000 or so clones, roughly nine tenths seen once. Material: peripheral blood, obtained on day 0 of AZD1222 vaccination. This rearrangement joins TRBV10-2 to TRBJ2-1, with 11 bases aligning to TRBD2. This TCR derives from an adult in good health. Here the CDR3 DNA reads TGCGCCAGCAGTGGACTAGCGGGAATTGCCTACAATGAGCAGTTCTTC. This codes for CASSGLAGIAYNEQFF.